The 15 T cell receptor beta chains below come from one sample, sequenced in a study of T-cell reconstitution after alpha-beta-depleted transplantation in children. The TCRbeta library incorporated unique molecular identifiers. TCRdb itself ran the PCR reads through MiXCR, one entry per CDR3 protein. The top ten clones hold about 2% of a sample with fewer than 700,000 distinct CDR3 sequences, around 13% of them seen once. The sequencing used PBMCs, mostly from graft donor cells, collected 360 days after TCRalphabeta/CD19-depleted stem cell transplant. All receptors derive from a male patient younger than 18 who had a stem cell transplant for acute myeloid leukemia, so the T cells may come from the graft donor.

This clonotype was observed at least ten times. This chain links TRBV12-3 or TRBV12-4 with TRBJ2-4, with 10 bases fitting TRBD2. The CDR3 is 14 residues long. J was trimmed by 9 bases and V by 6 bases; bases with no gene match: 8. CDR3: CASRLAGRSAIQYF. The CDR3, as DNA: TGTGCCAGCAGACTAGCGGGACGGAGTGCCATTCAGTACTTC.

The chain recombines TRBV7-3 with TRBJ2-1; tentatively, D is TRBD2 (5 bases). V lost 4 bases, J lost 7 bases, and 14 bases lay in between. Germline V gene lookup returns CDR1 SGHTA and CDR2 FQGTGA. CDR3 size: 14 residues. This chain's CDR3 is CASSWSGLQNEQFF. The DNA for the CDR3 is TGTGCCAGCAGCTGGTCCGGACTCCAGAATGAGCAGTTCTTC.

This rearrangement joins TRBV20-1 to TRBJ1-1, with D possibly TRBD1 on 5 matching bases. Trimming pared 0 bases from V and 8 bases from J, leaving 19 bases between. This CDR3 comprises 15 residues. Germline CDR1 reads DFQATT; CDR2 reads SNEGSKA (reference sequence). The CDR3 sequence is CSARDRRSGRNEAFF. For the CDR3, the DNA is TGCAGTGCTAGAGATAGAAGGTCGGGGCGGAACGAAGCTTTCTTT.

This clonotype was seen more than once but under ten times. The V call is TRBV6-2 or TRBV6-3, the J call TRBJ2-1; D is undetermined. This CDR3 region has 15 residues. V was shortened by 0 bases and J by 3 bases, with 9 bases between the two germline ends. In germline, CDR1 is MNHEY, CDR2 SVGEGT. In nucleotides, the CDR3 is TGTGCCAGCAGTTACTCCCCTAGTCGCTACAATGAGCAGTTCTTC. Translated, it gives CASSYSPSRYNEQFF.

At least ten counts were recorded for this clonotype. The chain links TRBV29-1 to TRBJ2-3, with 10 nucleotides matching TRBD1. This CDR3 has 15 residues. The V and J ends lost 4 bases and 5 bases, in that order; junction bases with no gene match: 9. CDR1 is SQVTM, CDR2 ANQGSEA, per germline. The CDR3 DNA reads TGCAGCGTTGCCGAGACAGGGGGCCGTGGAGATACGCAGTATTTT. It codes for CSVAETGGRGDTQYF.

The chain has TRBV28 and TRBJ2-5, with D hard to call. The germline V gene has CDR1 MDHEN and CDR2 SYDVKM. Trimming shortened V by 2 bases and J by 1 base, and 14 bases separated the two germline ends. The CDR3 loop spans 16 amino acids. The CDR3 DNA follows: TGTGCCAGCAGTTTACAGAGGCTTCAACTCCAAGAGACCCAGTACTTC. Its translation: CASSLQRLQLQETQYF.

This clonotype was seen more than once but under ten times. The rearrangement links TRBV20-1 to TRBJ2-7; D remains unclear. The CDR3 is made up of 13 amino acids. CDR1 and CDR2 from the germline V gene are DFQATT and SNEGSKA (reference sequence). V was pared by 0 bases and J by 3 bases, with 9 bases between. The CDR3 protein is CSARDLSGYEQYF. In DNA, the CDR3 is TGCAGTGCTAGAGATCTCTCAGGCTACGAGCAGTACTTC.

This clonotype has a count of ten or more. The chain is built from TRBV7-3 and TRBJ1-2; tentatively, D is TRBD1 (5 bases). The CDR3 sequence is 15 residues long. Germline CDR1 is SGHTA and CDR2 is FQGTGA. V was clipped by 0 bases and J by 5 bases, with 13 bases between them. CDR3 loop: CASSLTRDAAYGYTF. The CDR3 DNA follows: TGTGCCAGCAGCTTAACCCGGGACGCCGCATATGGCTACACCTTC.

Regarding this clonotype: Germline and junction disagree at one end, which may indicate a read error. The V and J genes are TRBV28 and TRBJ2-3; 9 bases map to TRBD2. The CDR3 consists of 15 residues. Germline-derived CDR1 and CDR2 are MDHEN and SYDVKM. The CDR3 nucleotides are TGTGTCAGCAGTTTACTAGCGGGCCTCTGGGATACGCAGTATTTT. It yields the protein CVSSLLAGLWDTQYF. The full variable domain, completed using reference TRBV28 and TRBJ2-3, is DVKVTQSSRYLVKRTGEKVFLECVQDMDHENMFWYRQDPGLGLRLIYFSYDVKMKEKGDIPEGYSVSREKKERFSLILESASTNQTSMYLCVSSLLAGLWDTQYFGPGTRLTVL.

This clonotype was seen only a few times. The V call is TRBV29-1, the J call TRBJ2-5, with D maybe TRBD1 (6 bases). The length of the CDR3 is 11 residues. Germline V gene sequence: CDR1 SQVTM, CDR2 ANQGSEA. V dropped 8 bases and J dropped 2 bases, with 9 bases sitting between them. CDR3 sequence reads: CSSDRQETQYF. DNA of the CDR3: TGCAGCTCAGACAGGCAAGAGACCCAGTACTTC.

Here the CDR3 reads CSTRQGASEQYF. The CDR3 DNA follows: TGCAGCACCAGACAGGGGGCCAGCGAGCAGTACTTC. This sequence joins TRBV20-1 and TRBJ2-7, with 10 bases lining up with TRBD1. The germline V gene encodes CDR1 DFQATT and CDR2 SNEGSKA (reference sequence). The CDR3 sequence is 12 residues long.

This clonotype was seen many times. V gene TRBV29-1 combines with J gene TRBJ2-2; weak D call: TRBD2 (6 bases). V lost 0 bases and J lost 4, with 12 bases in between. The CDR3 sequence is 15 residues long. Germline loops: CDR1 SQVTM, CDR2 ANQGSEA. CDR3 amino acids: CSVEETGVGTGELFF. In DNA, the CDR3 is TGCAGCGTTGAAGAGACGGGAGTTGGCACCGGGGAGCTGTTTTTT.

This clonotype was counted ten times or more. This sequence joins TRBV4-3 and TRBJ1-1; D might be TRBD1 (5 bases). V was shortened by 1 base and J by 7 bases, with 10 bases between the two germline ends. CDR1 is LGHNA, CDR2 YSLEER, per germline. This CDR3 is built from 13 residues. DNA of the CDR3: TGCGCCAGCAGCCAAGCCCCAGGACATGAAGCTTTCTTT. Its protein is CASSQAPGHEAFF.

This clonotype was recorded a few times. The chain is built from TRBV5-1 and TRBJ2-3, with 11 bases identical to TRBD2. With 7 bases clipped from V and 5 bases from J, the junction kept 9 bases outside the gene matches. CDR1 is SGHRS, CDR2 YFSETQ, per germline. The CDR3 sequence is 15 residues long. The CDR3 DNA sequence: TGCGCCAGCGGAACACTAGCGGGAGTGATAGATACGCAGTATTTT. Translated, it gives CASGTLAGVIDTQYF. The full variable domain, rest sourced from reference TRBV5-1 and TRBJ2-3, is KAGVTQTPRYLIKTRGQQVTLSCSPISGHRSVSWYQQTPGQGLQFLFEYFSETQRNKGNFPGRFSGRQFSNSRSEMNVSTLELGDSALYLCASGTLAGVIDTQYFGPGTRLTVL.

This clonotype was detected once. J is TRBJ2-3 and V is TRBV4-3; D gene uncertain. V lost 0 bases, J lost 6 bases, and 16 bases lay in between. CDR3 length: 16 residues. Germline V gives CDR1 LGHNA, CDR2 YSLEER. The CDR3, as DNA: TGCGCCAGCAGCCAAGAAGCCTCCCTAACACCCGATACGCAGTATTTT. Translating gives CASSQEASLTPDTQYF.